The 19 T cell receptor beta chains presented below share a single source sample, sequenced in a study of regulatory T cells in long-lasting Graves disease. Investigators prepared the TCR beta libraries by applying iRepertoire HTBI primers and Arm-PCR of CDR3 regions. TCRdb redid the calling of the multiplex PCR reads with MiXCR, one entry per CDR3 protein. The data contain fewer than 500,000 distinct CDR3 sequences, roughly 16% of them singletons. Documented time point: newly diagnosed GD, antithyroid drugs for less than 3 months. RNA extracted from PBMCs served as the sequencing template. This same sample was also part of a study on T cells in Graves' hyperthyroidism and ophthalmopathy.

Sequencing was performed on peripheral blood mononuclear cells (PBMCs), taken at new diagnosis, from a patient treated with antithyroid drugs. The receptors here all came from a man in his forties with Graves disease.

The gene calls are TRBV28 and TRBJ1-3; a possible D gene is TRBD1 (5 bases). Germline assignment: CDR1 MDHEN and CDR2 SYDVKM. V was shortened by 5 bases and J by 2 bases, with 13 bases between the two germline ends. CDR3 size: 15 residues. The CDR3 here is CASSPYRGTGNTIYF. The CDR3 nucleotides read TGTGCCAGCAGTCCATACCGGGGGACTGGAAACACCATATATTTT.

The rearrangement links TRBV29-1 to TRBJ2-3; 7 bases are a match to TRBD2. The DNA end is a closer match to TRBJ2-1, so the J assignment may be wrong. CDR1 and CDR2 (germline): SQVTM, ANQGSEA. The CDR3 runs 14 residues. The CDR3: CSVELRGGPVEQFF. The CDR3 region has the DNA TGCAGCGTTGAGTTGCGGGGAGGGCCGGTCGAGCAGTTCTTC.

This clonotype was seen ten or more times. The CDR3 region has the DNA TGTGCCAGCTCACCATTTGAGGGAGCAGATACGCAGTATTTT. Translating it yields CASSPFEGADTQYF. This chain links TRBV18 with TRBJ2-3, with a possible D match to TRBD2 (5 bases). Trimming removed 2 bases at V and 4 bases at J, with 10 bases between. The CDR3 consists of 14 residues. Germline V gene data show CDR1 as KGHSH and CDR2 as LQKENI.

This clonotype was seen only a few times. The gene calls are TRBV6-1 and TRBJ2-7; no clear D gene. Deletions cut 2 bases from V and 3 bases from J, with 11 bases between. Germline V CDR1 and CDR2: MNHNS, SASEGT. There are 14 residues in the CDR3. The CDR3 DNA is TGTGCCAGCAGTGAACGAGGCAACTACTACGAGCAGTACTTC. Translated: CASSERGNYYEQYF.

Ten or more counts support this clonotype. This rearrangement joins TRBV20-1 to TRBJ1-2, with D possibly being TRBD1 (5 bases). The V and J ends lost 8 bases and 2 bases respectively, with 21 bases between them. The CDR3 extends over 15 amino acids. CDR1 is DFQATT, CDR2 SNEGSKA, per germline (reference sequence). The CDR3, as DNA: TGCAGTTCAGAGAGAGGCGGGGGAACCAACTATGGCTACACCTTC. Protein: CSSERGGGTNYGYTF.

This clonotype was seen many times. V and J are TRBV11-2 and TRBJ2-5, with D perhaps assigned TRBD1 or TRBD2 (6 bases each). Germline CDR1 and CDR2: SGHAT and FQNNGV. V gave up 5 bases and J gave up 3 bases, with 13 bases separating them. CDR3 size: 14 residues. CDR3 DNA: TGTGCCAGCAGCCGCGGGACATCAAAAGAGACCCAGTACTTC. Its protein is CASSRGTSKETQYF. The full variable domain, its missing parts supplied by reference TRBV11-2 and TRBJ2-5, is EAGVAQSPRYKIIEKRQSVAFWCNPISGHATLYWYQQILGQGPKLLIQFQNNGVVDDSQLPKDRFSAERLKGVDSTLKIQPAKLEDSAVYLCASSRGTSKETQYFGPGTRLLVL.

The gene calls are TRBV6-1 and TRBJ2-7, with 11 bases aligning to TRBD1. CDR3 length: 15 amino acids. Germline assignment: CDR1 MNHNS and CDR2 SASEGT. Unmatched junction bases numbered 5, after V lost 4 bases and J lost 3 bases. The CDR3 coding sequence is TGTGCCAGCAGTGGCCCGGGGACAGGGGGCTACGAGCAGTACTTC. This translates into CASSGPGTGGYEQYF.

V gene TRBV11-1 combines with J gene TRBJ1-6; D gene unclear. The ends were cut back, 5 bases at V and 7 bases at J, with 12 bases in the middle. The CDR3 contains 14 residues. Germline CDR1 is SGHAT and CDR2 is FQDESV (reference sequence). This chain's CDR3 is CASSQEAANSPLHF. CDR3 DNA: TGTGCCAGCAGCCAAGAAGCAGCAAATTCACCCCTCCACTTT.

This clonotype appeared many times. The chain combines TRBV5-1 with TRBJ2-7; TRBD2 matches at 7 bases. CDR1 is SGHRS, CDR2 YFSETQ, per germline. The CDR3 runs to 14 residues. V shed 4 bases and J 2 bases; nucleotides not matched to a gene: 6. The CDR3 protein is CASSQQAGPYEQYF. DNA for the CDR3: TGCGCCAGCAGCCAACAAGCGGGGCCCTACGAGCAGTACTTC.

The table lists this clonotype with a count of one. A much larger clone differs by one base, so this may be a read error. The chain couples TRBV25-1 to TRBJ2-1, with D possibly matching TRBD2 (6 bases). Germline V lookup: CDR1 MGHDK, CDR2 SYGVNS. This CDR3 has 15 amino acids. The CDR3 region is CASSEPGLSTNEQLF. DNA for the CDR3: TGTGCCAGCAGTGAACCGGGACTTTCGACTAATGAGCAGCTCTTC.

This clonotype was counted many times. The CDR3 here is CASILGLAGVEQYF. The CDR3 nucleotides read TGTGCCAGCATCCTGGGACTAGCGGGAGTCGAGCAGTACTTC. The chain carries TRBV6-2 or TRBV6-3 and TRBJ2-7; 14 positions match TRBD2. V trimming: 7 bases; J trimming: 6 bases; junction bases outside the gene matches: 5. The CDR3 has 14 residues. The germline CDR1 and CDR2 sequences are MNHEY and SVGEGT.

There are many counts of this clonotype. The genes are TRBV9 and TRBJ1-1; 7 bases fit TRBD1. Germline CDR1 reads SGDLS; CDR2 reads YYNGEE. This CDR3 contains 14 residues. V was clipped by 4 bases and J by 4 bases; unmatched bases: 7. This CDR3 reads CASSTRQGGTEAFF. As DNA, the CDR3 is TGTGCCAGCAGCACTAGACAGGGAGGCACTGAAGCTTTCTTT.

This clonotype was recorded at least ten times. This chain links TRBV2 with TRBJ2-3; D gene unclear. CDR3 length: 10 residues. Germline CDR1 and CDR2: SNHLY and FYNNEI. V was clipped by 3 bases and J by 9 bases, with 4 bases between them. The CDR3 bases are TGTGCCAGCAGTGATCTCACGCAGTATTTT. Translation: CASSDLTQYF.

This clonotype has at least ten counts. The junction shows a germline mismatch at one end, possibly a read error. This chain joins TRBV5-1 and TRBJ2-1; 9 nucleotides match TRBD1. The CDR3 contains 16 residues. Looked up from germline, CDR1 is SGHRS and CDR2 is YFSETQ. DNA for the CDR3: TGTGCCAGCAGTTCCTCGGACAGGGGCTCCTACAATGAGCAGTTCTTC. Residues: CASSSSDRGSYNEQFF.

This clonotype appeared many times. The CDR3 loop is CASSLDWLAGGEQYF. In DNA form, the CDR3 reads TGTGCCAGCAGCTTGGACTGGCTAGCGGGAGGCGAGCAGTACTTC. This chain links TRBV5-6 with TRBJ2-7; TRBD2 aligns across 11 bases. This CDR3 region has 15 residues. V was pared by 0 bases and J by 6 bases, with 5 bases of the junction left unmatched. Germline CDR1 is SGHDT and CDR2 is YYEEEE.

The chain links TRBV3-1 to TRBJ1-6; no clear D gene. The germline V gene encodes CDR1 LGHDT and CDR2 YNNKEL (reference sequence). V shed 1 base and J shed 7 bases, with 14 bases lying between them. The CDR3 totals 16 residues. CDR3 protein: CASSQVPVAPNSPLHF. CDR3 bases: TGTGCCAGCAGCCAAGTCCCGGTGGCCCCAAATTCACCCCTCCACTTT.

This clonotype has a count of ten or more. The chain combines TRBV27 with TRBJ2-7, with 9 nucleotides matching TRBD1. The trim removed 5 bases at V and 3 bases at J, leaving 5 bases unmatched. This CDR3 comprises 14 residues. Germline CDR1 is MNHEY and CDR2 is SMNVEV (reference sequence). CDR3 sequence reads: CASSPLGQGYEQYF. In nucleotides, the CDR3 is TGTGCCAGCAGTCCCCTGGGACAGGGCTACGAGCAGTACTTC.

This clonotype was seen many times. V gene TRBV24-1 combines with J gene TRBJ2-3; 9 nucleotides match TRBD2. V gave up 6 bases and J gave up 4 bases; unmatched junction bases: 7. CDR1 is KGHDR, CDR2 SFDVKD, per germline. This CDR3 has 15 amino acids. For the CDR3, the DNA is TGTGCCACCAGTTATAGCGGGAGAGGCGCAGATACGCAGTATTTT. Translated, it gives CATSYSGRGADTQYF.

The rearrangement uses TRBV11-2 and TRBJ2-3; 13 nucleotides agree with TRBD2. Germline V lookup: CDR1 SGHAT, CDR2 FQNNGV. V dropped 5 bases and J dropped 5; count of bases not matched to a gene: 7. The CDR3 has 16 residues. The CDR3 DNA sequence: TGTGCCAGCAGCATTACTAGCGGGAGGGCCAAAGATACGCAGTATTTT. This translates into CASSITSGRAKDTQYF. The variable domain in full, completed from reference TRBV11-2 and TRBJ2-3, reads EAGVAQSPRYKIIEKRQSVAFWCNPISGHATLYWYQQILGQGPKLLIQFQNNGVVDDSQLPKDRFSAERLKGVDSTLKIQPAKLEDSAVYLCASSITSGRAKDTQYFGPGTRLTVL.